This TCR beta chain was retrieved from a study of cytomegalovirus exposure and HLA in healthy donors. Study-level background: Prior work identified 117 million unique TCR beta sequences in around 170 million T cells. The study placed around 85% of its approximately 380 genotyped donors in the Caucasian-associated ancestry cluster.

Looked up from germline, CDR1 is SNHLY and CDR2 is FYNNEI. The CDR3 is 12 residues long. Trimming stripped 6 bases from V and 5 bases from J, with 10 bases between. The PCR employed 60 Vbeta primers together with 13 Jbeta primers. Generated by immunoSEQ multiplex PCR, the TCRdb table keeps only in-frame clones and is missing some. The sample contains roughly 160,000 clones, around 73% of which appear only once. Points from the study as a whole: With DRB1 most and HLA-C fewest, TCR association rates differed between HLA loci in a later analysis.

This clone was seen a few times. Its cognate antigen is unknown. Specimen: PBMCs. The TCR originated in a woman younger than 30 in good health and CMV-seropositive. The chain joins TRBV2 to TRBJ2-5; the D gene is possibly TRBD1 (5 bases). The CDR3 DNA reads as TGTGCCAGCAGAAGGGGTTGGGAGACCCAGTACTTC. Its protein product is CASRRGWETQYF.